A selection of T cell receptor beta chains follows, all from one sample in a study of CD8 T cells in ankylosing spondylitis. TCRdb re-derived calls from the 5' RACE reads in MiXCR, one entry per CDR3 protein. The sample lists under 300,000 distinct CDR3 sequences; 8.6% were seen once. The source material was blood, either unsorted or a sorted T cell fraction (not recorded which). These TCRs come from a male donor with ankylosing spondylitis or in good health (not recorded which). Each CDR3 is given with its conserved first and last residue. The D gene is left open where the match is weak. Expanded clones get a size class; other rows say once, few or many, or leave the size out.

V: TRBV20-1
D: TRBD2
J: TRBJ2-4
size: few
DNA: TGCAGTGCTAGCTTCGGACTAGCGGGAGGGCCATCAGCCAAAAACATTCAGTACTTC
CDR3: CSASFGLAGGPSAKNIQYF

V: TRBV6-2/TRBV6-3
D: .
J: TRBJ2-7
size: .
DNA: TGTGCCAGCAGACGCACCCCCTACGAGCAGTACTTC
CDR3: CASRRTPYEQYF

V: TRBV5-1
D: TRBD1
J: TRBJ2-2
size: many
DNA: TGCGCCAGCAGCTTGGGGACAGGGGGCTTCGCGAACACCGGGGAGCTGTTTTTT
CDR3: CASSLGTGGFANTGELFF

V: TRBV7-6
D: TRBD2
J: TRBJ2-3
size: many
DNA: TGTGCCAGCAGTAAAACTAGCGGGGGCACAGATACGCAGTATTTT
CDR3: CASSKTSGGTDTQYF

V: TRBV5-4
D: TRBD1
J: TRBJ2-7
size: .
DNA: TGTGCCAGCAGCTTGCTCGGGACAGGGGGGAACGAGCAGTACTTC
CDR3: CASSLLGTGGNEQYF

V: TRBV20-1
D: TRBD2
J: TRBJ2-1
size: many
DNA: TGCAGTGCCCATGGGGCGGGGGGGACCCTTTCCTACAATGAGCAGTTCTTC
CDR3: CSAHGAGGTLSYNEQFF

V: TRBV9
D: TRBD1
J: TRBJ1-1
size: many
DNA: TGTGCCAGCAGCGTAGGTTGGACAGGGGGAACTGAAGCTTTCTTT
CDR3: CASSVGWTGGTEAFF

V: TRBV7-9
D: .
J: TRBJ1-1
size: many
DNA: TGTGCCAGCAGCAAAACTGGGAGGAGGGCTGAAGCTTTCTTT
CDR3: CASSKTGRRAEAFF

V: TRBV5-5
D: .
J: TRBJ1-4
size: many
DNA: TGTGCCAGCAGCTTGGGGGACCGTCTTTTGCCCACTAATGAAAAACTGTTTTTT
CDR3: CASSLGDRLLPTNEKLFF

V: TRBV20-1
D: TRBD2
J: TRBJ2-1
size: .
DNA: TGCAGTGCTATACCGCTAGCGGGGCCGACGAATGAGCAGTTCTTC
CDR3: CSAIPLAGPTNEQFF

V: TRBV5-5
D: .
J: TRBJ2-1
size: many
DNA: TGTGCCAGCAGCTTGGCCATACGACAGGCCCGACTCTACAATGAGCAGTTCTTC
CDR3: CASSLAIRQARLYNEQFF

V: TRBV6-1
D: .
J: TRBJ2-5
size: .
DNA: TGTGCCAGCCATAGGGGGACTGTACGCCAAGAGACCCAGTACTTC
CDR3: CASHRGTVRQETQYF

V: TRBV4-3
D: TRBD2
J: TRBJ2-3
size: many
DNA: TGCGCCAGCAGCCAAGAAGGACTAGCGGGGGGGCAGACAGATACGCAGTATTTT
CDR3: CASSQEGLAGGQTDTQYF

V: TRBV7-3
D: TRBD2
J: TRBJ2-3
size: .
DNA: TGTGCCAGCAGCTTGCTAGCGGCCGACACAGATACGCAGTATTTT
CDR3: CASSLLAADTDTQYF

V: TRBV7-8
D: .
J: TRBJ1-5
size: few
DNA: TGTGCCAGCAGCTTAGTGCCAGAGAGTAGCAATCAGCCCCAGCATTTT
CDR3: CASSLVPESSNQPQHF

V: TRBV7-2
D: .
J: TRBJ1-2
size: few
DNA: TGTGCCAGCAGCCCTTACTCCGGTTATGGCTACACCTTC
CDR3: CASSPYSGYGYTF

V: TRBV6-2/TRBV6-3
D: .
J: TRBJ2-1
size: .
DNA: TGTGCCAGCAGTTATTCCAGACCCCCCCATGAGCAGTTCTTC
CDR3: CASSYSRPPHEQFF

V: TRBV27
D: .
J: TRBJ1-5
size: many
DNA: TGTGCCAGCAGTTTTTTGGGAAGGGATCAGCCCCAGCATTTT
CDR3: CASSFLGRDQPQHF

V: TRBV11-2
D: TRBD1
J: TRBJ2-6
size: many
DNA: TGTGCCAGCAGCTTATATTCGCGGAGGACAGGGGGGGACTCTGGGGCCAACGTCCTGACTTTC
CDR3: CASSLYSRRTGGDSGANVLTF

V: TRBV12-5
D: TRBD1
J: TRBJ2-7
size: many
DNA: TGTGCTAGTGCCTCCCCCGGGACAGGCATCTACGAGCAGTACTTC
CDR3: CASASPGTGIYEQYF

V: TRBV12-3/TRBV12-4
D: .
J: TRBJ1-2
size: many
DNA: TGTGCCAGCATGCTAGGGACGCAGAGGGGCTACACCTTC
CDR3: CASMLGTQRGYTF

V: TRBV4-2
D: TRBD1
J: TRBJ2-7
size: many
DNA: TGTGCCAGCAGCCAAGGACAGGGAAGCTCCTACGAGCAGTACTTC
CDR3: CASSQGQGSSYEQYF

V: TRBV10-2
D: .
J: TRBJ2-7
size: many
DNA: TGCGCCAGCAGTGGACAGGCCCCCGAGCAGTACTTC
CDR3: CASSGQAPEQYF

V: TRBV7-2
D: .
J: TRBJ2-4
size: many
DNA: TGTGCCAGCAGCTCGACTCTGGCCAAAAACATTCAGTACTTC
CDR3: CASSSTLAKNIQYF

V: TRBV20-1
D: TRBD1
J: TRBJ2-2
size: many
DNA: TGCAGTGCTAGTCCTGGGACAGAGAACACCGGGGAGCTGTTTTTT
CDR3: CSASPGTENTGELFF

V: TRBV20-1
D: .
J: TRBJ1-1
size: many
DNA: TGCAGTGCTGTACAGGGTGACACTGAAGCTTTCTTT
CDR3: CSAVQGDTEAFF

V: TRBV7-3
D: TRBD2
J: TRBJ2-7
size: .
DNA: TGTGCCAGCAGCCCCCTCCCCACCGGGACTAGCGGGAGGCACTACGAGCAGTACTTC
CDR3: CASSPLPTGTSGRHYEQYF

V: TRBV6-2/TRBV6-3
D: .
J: TRBJ1-1
size: few
DNA: TGTGCCAGCAGCAACGGGGGGCCAGGGAGGATGAACACTGAAGCTTTCTTT
CDR3: CASSNGGPGRMNTEAFF

V: TRBV5-1
D: TRBD2
J: TRBJ2-1
size: few
DNA: TGCGCCAGCAGCTTAAAGCGGGAGGCCCTCAGGGATGAGCAGTTCTTC
CDR3: CASSLKREALRDEQFF

V: TRBV20-1
D: TRBD1
J: TRBJ1-2
size: many
DNA: TGCAGTGCCTTCGACCGGGACAGAGGCTACACCTTC
CDR3: CSAFDRDRGYTF

V: TRBV5-1
D: .
J: TRBJ2-3
size: many
DNA: TGCGCCAGCAGCACGGGTGACACAGATACGCAGTATTTT
CDR3: CASSTGDTDTQYF

V: TRBV15
D: .
J: TRBJ1-5
size: .
DNA: TGTGCCACCAGCAGAGAGGCTGCAGGCTACTCACATCAGCCCCAGCATTTT
CDR3: CATSREAAGYSHQPQHF

V: TRBV6-1
D: TRBD2
J: TRBJ2-1
size: many
DNA: TGTGCCAGCACCGATTTCAGACTAGCGGGAGTCTCCTACAATGAGCAGTTCTTC
CDR3: CASTDFRLAGVSYNEQFF

V: TRBV6-2/TRBV6-3
D: .
J: TRBJ1-5
size: many
DNA: TGTGCCAGCAGTTCCCTCCTCCGGGACACCTATCAGCCCCAGCATTTT
CDR3: CASSSLLRDTYQPQHF